This T cell receptor (beta chain) came from a study of shared clonotypes between healthy human individuals. Findings of the study overall: Naive subsets typically showed greater estimated richness than memory subsets.

Of note for this clone: Its antigen is undetermined.

The assay ran at deep level. The authors distributed each subset's genomic DNA evenly over several immunoSEQ plates. Using immunoSEQ multiplex PCR, the repertoire was profiled, and TCRdb retains in-frame clones only, with some absent. Of 550,000 to 750,000 clones in the sample, approximately 90% were seen once. Germline CDR1 and CDR2: SQVTM and ANQGSEA. Trimming removed 5 bases from V and 0 bases from J, with 7 bases in between. This CDR3 comprises 13 residues. The naive CD8 fraction comprised CD45RO-negative cells positively selected for CCR7 and excluded terminally differentiated effector memory CD45RA+ cells. Nashville, Tennessee was home to all donors, each a Caucasian adult.

The sequence came from a man between 25 and 39 years old in good health. The V gene is TRBV29-1, the J gene TRBJ2-2; D remains ambiguous. Specimen: naive CD8+ T cells sorted from blood. The CDR3 spells CSVSRPNTGELFF. Here the CDR3 DNA reads TGCAGCGTTTCGAGGCCGAACACCGGGGAGCTGTTTTTT.